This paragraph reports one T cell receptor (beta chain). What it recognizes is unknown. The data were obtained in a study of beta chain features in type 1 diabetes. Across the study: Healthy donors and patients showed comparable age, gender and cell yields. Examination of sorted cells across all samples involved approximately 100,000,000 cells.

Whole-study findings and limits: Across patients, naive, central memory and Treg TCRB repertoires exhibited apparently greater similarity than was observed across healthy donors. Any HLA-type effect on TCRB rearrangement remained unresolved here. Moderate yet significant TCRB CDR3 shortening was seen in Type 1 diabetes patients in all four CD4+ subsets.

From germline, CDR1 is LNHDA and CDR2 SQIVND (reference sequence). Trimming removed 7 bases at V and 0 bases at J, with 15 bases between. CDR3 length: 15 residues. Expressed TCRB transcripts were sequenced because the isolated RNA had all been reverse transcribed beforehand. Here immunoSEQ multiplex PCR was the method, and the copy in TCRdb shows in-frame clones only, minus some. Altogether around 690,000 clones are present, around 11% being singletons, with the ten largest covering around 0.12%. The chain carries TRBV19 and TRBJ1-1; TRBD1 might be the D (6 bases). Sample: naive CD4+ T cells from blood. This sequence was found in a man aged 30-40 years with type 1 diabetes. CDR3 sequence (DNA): TGTGCCAGTACCCGACAGGCAGAGATGAACACTGAAGCTTTCTTT. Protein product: CASTRQAEMNTEAFF.